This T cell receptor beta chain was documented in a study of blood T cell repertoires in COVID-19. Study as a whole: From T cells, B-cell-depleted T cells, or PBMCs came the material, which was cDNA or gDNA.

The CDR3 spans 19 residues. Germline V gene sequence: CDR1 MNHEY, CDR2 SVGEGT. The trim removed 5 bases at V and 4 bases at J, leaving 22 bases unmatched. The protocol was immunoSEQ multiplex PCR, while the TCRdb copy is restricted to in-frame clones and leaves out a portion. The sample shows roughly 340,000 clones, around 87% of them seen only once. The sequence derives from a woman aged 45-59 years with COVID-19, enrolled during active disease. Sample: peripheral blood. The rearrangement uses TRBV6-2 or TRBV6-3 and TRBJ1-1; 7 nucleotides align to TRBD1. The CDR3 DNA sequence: TGTGCCAGCAGTAGACACCCTCTTAGTAGGGGGCACCCCGTCACTGAAGCTTTCTTT. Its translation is CASSRHPLSRGHPVTEAFF.